This T cell receptor beta chain was documented in a study of regulatory T cells in long-lasting Graves disease. Broader study findings: Relative to newly diagnosed Graves' patients, persistent ones had lower TCR diversity.

V was shortened by 1 base and J by 3 bases, with 15 bases between the two germline ends. CDR3 length equals 16 residues. The germline V gene has CDR1 MGHRA and CDR2 YSYEKL. This clonotype occurred a few times. What it binds is not known. With iRepertoire HTBI primers and Arm-PCR of CDR3 regions, TCR beta libraries were built. Source study methods: Identification yielded 55 to 75 TRBV and under 15 TRBJ segments across samples. TCRdb reprocessed the multiplex PCR reads with MiXCR, giving one entry per CDR3 protein. In this record, the V and J calls reflect TCRdb's handling and not the investigators' own analysis. The profile shows under 450,000 distinct CDR3 sequences, approximately 10% of them singletons. Time point denoted: newly diagnosed GD, antithyroid drugs for less than 3 months. RNA extracted from PBMCs served as the sequencing template. In addition, the sample was reused for a study of T cells in Graves' hyperthyroidism and ophthalmopathy. That report adds: Lactation, pregnancy, other autoimmune disease or uncontrolled infection led to exclusion of patients. Diagnoses were established using clinical symptoms, serum thyroxine and TRAb, thyroid ultrasound and orbital computed tomography.

Sequenced material: peripheral blood mononuclear cells (PBMCs), taken at new diagnosis, from a patient treated with antithyroid drugs. This TCR derives from a woman under 30 with Graves disease. This chain uses TRBV4-1 with TRBJ1-2, with a weak D call TRBD1 (6 bases). The CDR3 nucleotides read TGCGCCAGCAGCCAAGGGACGCTTGGGGGCTACTATGGCTACACCTTC. Its translation: CASSQGTLGGYYGYTF.